The 3 T cell receptor beta chains listed next were all sequenced from one sample in a study of blood T cell repertoires in COVID-19. The protocol was immunoSEQ multiplex PCR, while the TCRdb copy is restricted to in-frame clones and leaves out a portion. The sample yields under 200,000 clones, roughly three quarters seen once. The sequencing sample was made of peripheral blood. The receptors originated from a woman aged 40 to 50 with COVID-19, enrolled during active disease.

On this clone itself: A read error may be the cause here, since a much bigger clone is one base away. This rearrangement joins TRBV5-1 to TRBJ2-1, with 8 nucleotides matching TRBD2. The CDR3 covers 16 residues. Germline CDR1 is SGHRS and CDR2 is YFSETQ. V lost 2 bases, J lost 0 bases, and 4 bases stayed unmatched. CDR3 region: CASSLMSGSSYNEQFF. CDR3 nucleotides: TGCGCCAGCAGCTTAATGAGCGGGAGCTCCTACAATGAGCAGTTCTTC.

This sequence joins TRBV19 and TRBJ1-2; D not resolved. Trimming pared 2 bases from V and 4 bases from J, leaving 11 bases between. The germline gives CDR1 LNHDA, CDR2 SQIVND (reference sequence). The length of the CDR3 is 14 residues. CDR3 protein: CASSIFADLYGYTF. CDR3 nucleotides: TGTGCCAGTAGTATATTTGCAGATCTCTATGGCTACACCTTC.

This clone was counted a few times. The rearrangement links TRBV5-5 to TRBJ2-3; 8 bases agree with TRBD2. V lost 0 bases, J lost 2 bases, and 8 bases stayed unmatched. CDR1 and CDR2 (germline): SGHKS, YYEKEE (reference sequence). The CDR3 loop spans 17 amino acids. Here the CDR3 reads CASSLEGQRGYTDTQYF. The CDR3 DNA reads TGTGCCAGCAGCTTGGAGGGCCAGCGGGGGTACACAGATACGCAGTATTTT. The whole variable domain, filled in from reference TRBV5-5 and TRBJ2-3, reads DAGVTQSPTHLIKTRGQQVTLRCSPISGHKSVSWYQQVLGQGPQFIFQYYEKEERGRGNFPDRFSARQFPNYSSELNVNALLLGDSALYLCASSLEGQRGYTDTQYFGPGTRLTVL.